What follows are 13 T cell receptor beta chains derived from one specimen sequenced in a study of T-cell memory formation after mild COVID-19. TCRdb analysed the 5' RACE reads with MiXCR anew, one entry per CDR3 protein. The repertoire holds about 470,000 distinct CDR3 sequences, with 18% as singletons. Sequenced sample: PBMCs or a T cell subset sorted from them (not recorded which). The receptors derive from an adult woman who had mild COVID-19 (a few samples of this study predate the infection). Cell type and time point are not known.

The chain employs TRBV3-1 and TRBJ2-7; D possibly matches TRBD1 or TRBD2 (5 bases each). The CDR3 has 18 residues. Germline loops: CDR1 LGHDT, CDR2 YNNKEL (reference sequence). The germline V and J ends were trimmed by 3 bases and 0 bases, with 21 bases remaining between them. The CDR3 coding sequence is TGTGCCAGCAGCCAGTGGAGACCGGGACCTCAGAGCTCCTACGAGCAGTACTTC. This sequence encodes CASSQWRPGPQSSYEQYF.

The chain recombines TRBV7-2 with TRBJ2-5, with D unresolved. CDR3 length equals 14 residues. V shed 5 bases and J shed 5 bases, with 15 bases lying between them. CDR1 is SGHTA, CDR2 FQGNSA, per germline. This chain's CDR3 is CASSRFLGIETQYF. CDR3 sequence (DNA): TGTGCCAGCAGCCGGTTTCTAGGGATCGAGACCCAGTACTTC.

DNA for the CDR3: TGTGCCAGCAGCACCTCCGGGCTCTACTATGGCTACACCTTC. Its translation is CASSTSGLYYGYTF. The chain carries TRBV7-9 and TRBJ1-2; D is unclear. V lost 5 bases and J lost 3, with 13 bases in between. The CDR3 totals 14 residues. Germline V gives CDR1 SEHNR, CDR2 FQNEAQ (reference sequence).

This clonotype was seen more than once but under ten times. The chain joins TRBV5-1 to TRBJ2-3; 8 bases align to TRBD2. The CDR3 is made up of 16 amino acids. With 2 bases clipped from V and 4 bases from J, the junction kept 9 bases outside the gene matches. Germline CDR1 reads SGHRS; CDR2 reads YFSETQ. In DNA form, the CDR3 reads TGCGCCAGCAGCTTTGGCGGGAGGAAGGAAGCAGATACGCAGTATTTT. Translation: CASSFGGRKEADTQYF.

The chain combines TRBV9 with TRBJ2-1, with D possibly being TRBD2 (6 bases). CDR1 and CDR2 from the germline V gene are SGDLS and YYNGEE. The CDR3 is 16 residues long. The germline V and J ends were trimmed by 3 bases and 3 bases, with 16 bases remaining between them. The CDR3 is CASSAGTGVIYNEQFF. The CDR3 DNA sequence: TGTGCCAGCAGCGCAGGCACGGGAGTCATCTACAATGAGCAGTTCTTC.

The chain links TRBV4-2 to TRBJ2-3; 14 bases map to TRBD2. Germline values: CDR1 LGHNA, CDR2 YNFKEQ. The CDR3 covers 16 residues. With 0 bases clipped from V and 6 bases from J, the junction kept 2 bases outside the gene matches. CDR3 DNA sequence: TGTGCCAGCAGCCAAGATGGGACTAGCGGGAGTGATACGCAGTATTTT. Translated: CASSQDGTSGSDTQYF.

This clonotype was seen only a few times. The CDR3 nucleotides read TGTGCCAGCAGCTTAGCTATGACAGAGAACTATGGCTACACCTTC. Protein sequence: CASSLAMTENYGYTF. This chain links TRBV7-9 with TRBJ1-2; TRBD1 might be the D (5 bases). The V gene's germline CDR1 is SEHNR and CDR2 FQNEAQ (reference sequence). The CDR3 is made up of 15 amino acids. V was pared by 0 bases and J by 2 bases, with 10 bases between.

This clonotype was counted between two and nine times. The chain is built from TRBV5-1 and TRBJ2-2; the match to TRBD2 covers 7 bases. Germline CDR1 SGHRS, CDR2 YFSETQ. V shed 6 bases, J shed 1 base, and the junction held 3 bases outside the gene matches. The CDR3 extends over 14 amino acids. CDR3 DNA sequence: TGCGCCAGCACCCTAGCGGTGAACACCGGGGAGCTGTTTTTT. Its protein is CASTLAVNTGELFF.

A few counts support this clonotype. The chain recombines TRBV12-3 or TRBV12-4 with TRBJ2-3, with 13 bases matching TRBD2. The CDR3 covers 16 residues. Trimming took 11 bases from V and 0 from J; bases not matched to a gene: 8. The CDR3 protein is CACSGLAGISTDTQYF. The CDR3, as DNA: TGTGCCTGCTCGGGACTAGCGGGGATAAGCACAGATACGCAGTATTTT.

The chain uses TRBV20-1 and TRBJ2-7; D not resolved. Per the germline V gene, CDR1 is DFQATT and CDR2 is SNEGSKA (reference sequence). The germline V and J ends were trimmed by 0 bases and 4 bases, with 10 bases remaining between them. CDR3 length: 13 amino acids. CDR3: CSARDLFGYEQYF. CDR3 DNA sequence: TGCAGTGCTAGAGACCTGTTCGGGTACGAGCAGTACTTC.

The CDR3 loop is CASSPRRIYEQYF. CDR3 nucleotide sequence: TGTGCCAGCAGCCCCCGCAGAATTTACGAGCAGTACTTC. The chain carries TRBV21-1 and TRBJ2-7; the table's D call, TRBD2, was not checked against the DNA. TRBV21-1 is a recognized pseudogene. The CDR3 spans 13 residues.

This clonotype came up a few times. The rearrangement links TRBV7-2 to TRBJ2-1, with 11 nucleotides matching TRBD2. The CDR3 extends over 14 amino acids. Germline trimming cut 4 bases from V and 12 bases from J; bases unmatched to any gene: 8. CDR1 and CDR2 from the germline V gene are SGHTA and FQGNSA. For the CDR3, the DNA is TGTGCCAGCAGCTCCGGTCTAGCGGGGGGATGGCAGTTCTTC. Translated, it gives CASSSGLAGGWQFF.

Ten or more counts support this clonotype. CDR3 amino acids: CASSTEAGASDTQYF. The CDR3 DNA is TGTGCCAGCAGTACTGAAGCGGGAGCGTCAGATACGCAGTATTTT. This chain uses TRBV6-4 with TRBJ2-3; 8 nucleotides agree with TRBD2. Trimming removed 5 bases from V and 4 bases from J; junction bases left unmatched: 8. The CDR3 is 15 residues long. Looked up from germline, CDR1 is MRHNA and CDR2 is SNTAGT.